These 25 T cell receptor beta chains share one sample of origin, sequenced in a study of T cells in Graves' hyperthyroidism and ophthalmopathy. The investigators amplified TCR beta CDR3 regions from RNA transcripts. An initial round of RT-PCR targeting the TCR CDR3 relied on the HTBI primer set. In TCRdb, the multiplex PCR reads were re-called with MiXCR into one record per CDR3 protein. The sample consists of under 400,000 distinct CDR3 sequences, approximately 13% of them appearing once. Sequencing was performed on blood. These receptors were obtained from a woman in her sixties or seventies with Graves' hyperthyroidism.

There are many counts of this clonotype. The rearrangement uses TRBV20-1 and TRBJ2-7; 12 bases are shared with TRBD2. Germline V gene sequence: CDR1 DFQATT, CDR2 SNEGSKA (reference sequence). There are 18 residues in the CDR3. V was pared by 0 bases and J by 0 bases, with 9 bases of the junction left unmatched. The CDR3 DNA is TGCAGTGCTAGAGAGCCGGGACTAGCGGGTCTAAGCTCCTACGAGCAGTACTTC. It specifies CSAREPGLAGLSSYEQYF.

At least ten counts were recorded for this clonotype. The V call is TRBV12-3 or TRBV12-4, the J call TRBJ1-4; TRBD1 might be the D (6 bases). This CDR3 spans 13 amino acids. Between the trimmed V and J ends, which lost 10 bases and 5 bases, there was a span of 14 bases. The CDR3 nucleotides are TGTGCCACCGGGGAACAGGGAAATGAAAAACTGTTTTTT. Its protein is CATGEQGNEKLFF.

In its sample, this clonotype was seen a few times. The V gene is TRBV18, the J gene TRBJ1-3; 8 bases line up with TRBD1. Germline V CDR1 and CDR2: KGHSH, LQKENI. Trimming at V came to 3 bases and at J to 0 bases, leaving 7 bases not matched to a gene. The CDR3 has 17 amino acids. The DNA for the CDR3 is TGTGCCAGCTCACCCACGACAGGGGCTACCTCTGGAAACACCATATATTTT. Translation: CASSPTTGATSGNTIYF.

Note on this clonotype: Just one base apart from a much larger clone, this may be a read error. The gene calls are TRBV6-4 and TRBJ1-2, with D perhaps TRBD1 (6 bases). The CDR3 sequence is 13 residues long. CDR1 is MRHNA and CDR2 is SNTAGT in the germline V gene. Here the CDR3 DNA reads TGTGCCAGCAGTACCCCGAGGGGGTATGGCTGCACCTTC. Translated, it gives CASSTPRGYGCTF.

A word on this clonotype: Possible read error: a much larger clone is one base away. The chain is built from TRBV9 and TRBJ2-7; D not certain. V lost 0 bases and J lost 3, with 7 bases in between. CDR3 length: 13 residues. Germline lookup yields CDR1 SGDLS and CDR2 YYNGEE. CDR3 residues: CASSVDLGYEQYF. The DNA of the CDR3 is TGTGCCAGCAGCGTAGACTTGGGCTACGAGCAGTACTTC. Supplemented by reference TRBV9 and TRBJ2-7, the full variable domain reads DSGVTQTPKHLITATGQRVTLRCSPRSGDLSVYWYQQSLDQGLQFLIQYYNGEERAKGNILERFSAQQFPDLHSELNLSSLELGDSALYFCASSVDLGYEQYFGPGTRLTVT.

This clonotype was recorded at least ten times. The chain couples TRBV7-9 to TRBJ1-1; D gene uncertain. V lost 7 bases, J lost 4 bases, and 13 bases lay in between. This CDR3 comprises 13 residues. CDR1 is SEHNR, CDR2 FQNEAQ, per germline (reference sequence). This chain's CDR3 is CASTPWEGTEAFF. The CDR3 DNA reads TGTGCCAGCACTCCGTGGGAGGGCACTGAAGCTTTCTTT.

The V call is TRBV2, the J call TRBJ2-1; 13 bases are shared with TRBD2. Germline loops: CDR1 SNHLY, CDR2 FYNNEI. With 3 bases clipped from V and 6 bases from J, the junction kept 5 bases outside the gene matches. The CDR3 runs 16 residues. The CDR3 nucleotides are TGTGCCAGCAGTGAGTGGACTAGCGGGAGAGGCAATGAGCAGTTCTTC. Translated: CASSEWTSGRGNEQFF.

V and J are TRBV7-2 and TRBJ2-1; TRBD1 or TRBD2 may be the D gene (5 bases each). CDR1 is SGHTA and CDR2 is FQGNSA in the germline V gene. Trimming took off 1 base at V and 7 bases at J, with 14 bases between the two ends. This CDR3 has 15 amino acids. CDR3 DNA sequence: TGTGCCAGCAGCTTAGACTACCAGAGGGGAAATGAGCAGTTCTTC. Protein product: CASSLDYQRGNEQFF.

This clonotype was seen repeatedly, ten times or more. This chain joins TRBV27 and TRBJ2-3; 8 nucleotides agree with TRBD2. V lost 3 bases to trimming and J lost 0 bases; unmatched junction nucleotides: 5. From germline, CDR1 is MNHEY and CDR2 SMNVEV (reference sequence). The CDR3 is 16 residues long. The CDR3 coding sequence is TGTGCCAGCAGTTTTGGTAGCGGGGCTAGCACAGATACGCAGTATTTT. Translating it yields CASSFGSGASTDTQYF.

V and J are TRBV6-4 and TRBJ2-1, with 9 bases that match TRBD1. CDR1 is MRHNA and CDR2 is SNTAGT in the germline V gene. The CDR3 runs to 14 residues. Losses at the gene ends were 6 bases for V and 7 bases for J; bases not matched to a gene: 7. This CDR3 reads CASSRDRARNEQFF. The CDR3 region has the DNA TGTGCCAGCAGCAGGGACAGGGCGAGGAATGAGCAGTTCTTC.

There are a few counts of this clonotype. The rearrangement links TRBV29-1 to TRBJ2-3, with D perhaps matching TRBD1 or TRBD2 (5 bases each). The CDR3 has 12 amino acids. Trimming took 2 bases from V and 8 from J, leaving 11 bases between them. Germline CDR1 reads SQVTM; CDR2 reads ANQGSEA. The CDR3 DNA is TGCAGCGTTGAATCCGGGGCCCGTACGCAGTATTTT. This translates into CSVESGARTQYF.

This clonotype was seen many times. The V call is TRBV30, the J call TRBJ1-1; D remains ambiguous. The CDR3 sequence is 13 residues long. The V gene's germline CDR1 is GTSNPN and CDR2 SVGIG (reference sequence). Between the trimmed V and J ends, which lost 2 bases and 1 base, there was a span of 8 bases. Here the CDR3 DNA reads TGTGCCTGGAGTTTGCGAGGGAACACTGAAGCTTTCTTT. Translating gives CAWSLRGNTEAFF.

DNA for the CDR3: TGTGCCAGCACCGCCTCGGGAGGGCCTATAGATACGCAGTATTTT. The encoded protein is CASTASGGPIDTQYF. V gene TRBV5-4 combines with J gene TRBJ2-3; 8 bases match TRBD2. Germline CDR1 and CDR2: SGHNT and YYREEE (reference sequence). Trimming cost V 6 bases and J 5 bases; bases outside gene matches: 11. This CDR3 is built from 15 residues.

This clonotype appeared a few times. The chain joins TRBV7-9 to TRBJ2-5; D unclear. V shed 7 bases and J shed 2 bases, with 20 bases lying between them. CDR1 SEHNR and CDR2 FQNEAQ come from the germline V gene (reference sequence). The CDR3 covers 16 residues. The CDR3 DNA reads as TGTGCCAGCACCCTAATCTATGGATTTCGACAAGAGACCCAGTACTTC. This gives the protein CASTLIYGFRQETQYF.

This clonotype was found many times. V gene TRBV18 combines with J gene TRBJ2-7; D gene unclear. This CDR3 is built from 16 residues. Germline CDR1 reads KGHSH; CDR2 reads LQKENI. V shed 3 bases and J shed 0 bases, with 15 bases lying between them. In DNA form, the CDR3 reads TGTGCCAGCTCACCTCCTGGTTCTTCCGGCTCCTACGAGCAGTACTTC. It is translated as CASSPPGSSGSYEQYF.

This clonotype was seen repeatedly, ten times or more. V gene TRBV12-3 or TRBV12-4 combines with J gene TRBJ2-1; 9 positions match TRBD2. The CDR3 loop spans 16 amino acids. With 6 bases clipped from V and 6 bases from J, the junction kept 12 bases outside the gene matches. DNA for the CDR3: TGTGCCAGCAGCCGCTTGGGTAGCGGGAGAGGCAATGAGCAGTTCTTC. It codes for CASSRLGSGRGNEQFF.

This clonotype was seen at least ten times. The chain links TRBV24-1 to TRBJ2-1, with 9 bases identical to TRBD1. The CDR3 is 14 amino acids. Germline values: CDR1 KGHDR, CDR2 SFDVKD. V gave up 9 bases and J gave up 8 bases; unmatched junction bases: 10. The CDR3 region has the DNA TGTGCCACCTTACCGGGACAGGGTGGCTATGAGCAGTTCTTC. As protein: CATLPGQGGYEQFF.

This clonotype was counted between two and nine times. The chain uses TRBV7-9 and TRBJ1-2; D perhaps matches TRBD1 (5 bases). CDR1 and CDR2 from the germline V gene are SEHNR and FQNEAQ (reference sequence). There are 14 residues in the CDR3. The V and J ends lost 2 bases and 8 bases respectively, with 15 bases between them. CDR3 sequence reads: CASSLSGRLGGYTF. The CDR3 DNA follows: TGTGCCAGCAGCTTATCGGGACGGCTGGGGGGCTACACCTTC. The full variable domain, rest sourced from reference TRBV7-9 and TRBJ1-2, is DTGVSQNPRHKITKRGQNVTFRCDPISEHNRLYWYRQTLGQGPEFLTYFQNEAQLEKSRLLSDRFSAERPKGSFSTLEIQRTEQGDSAMYLCASSLSGRLGGYTFGSGTRLTVV.

This clonotype was seen ten or more times. The V call is TRBV28, the J call TRBJ2-6; D is uncertain. This CDR3 contains 15 residues. Germline V CDR1 and CDR2: MDHEN, SYDVKM. With 4 bases removed from V and 0 bases from J, the gap between germline ends came to 7 bases. The CDR3 reads CASSYTSSGANVLTF. The CDR3 DNA reads TGTGCCAGCAGTTACACAAGCTCTGGGGCCAACGTCCTGACTTTC.

This clonotype was seen many times. J is TRBJ1-1 and V is TRBV12-5, with D hard to call. The CDR3 sequence is 13 residues long. The V gene's germline CDR1 is LGHNT and CDR2 FRNRAP. V was trimmed by 1 base and J by 4 bases, leaving 7 bases between them. DNA for the CDR3: TGTGCTAGTGGTTTGGAGGCGGGCACTGAAGCTTTCTTT. Its translation is CASGLEAGTEAFF.

This clonotype was found a few times. CDR3 in DNA: TGTGCCAGCAGATTCCCCGCCCCTAGCGGGAAAGCCTACGAGCAGTACTTC. Translating gives CASRFPAPSGKAYEQYF. The gene calls are TRBV27 and TRBJ2-7, with 9 bases lining up with TRBD2. V trimming: 6 bases; J trimming: 2 bases; junction bases outside the gene matches: 14. Germline loops: CDR1 MNHEY, CDR2 SMNVEV (reference sequence). The CDR3 covers 17 residues.

This clonotype has a handful of counts. V gene TRBV4-1 combines with J gene TRBJ2-7; 10 bases align to TRBD2. The CDR3 is 16 amino acids. From germline, CDR1 is MGHRA and CDR2 YSYEKL. Unmatched junction bases numbered 7, after V lost 3 bases and J lost 2 bases. CDR3 sequence: CASSHGGGLAAYEQYF. The CDR3 nucleotides read TGCGCCAGCAGCCATGGGGGCGGACTAGCGGCCTACGAGCAGTACTTC.

This rearrangement joins TRBV12-5 to TRBJ2-4, with D uncertain. Deletions cut 0 bases from V and 11 bases from J, with 11 bases between. Germline V lookup: CDR1 LGHNT, CDR2 FRNRAP. CDR3 size: 13 residues. The DNA of the CDR3 is TGTGCTAGTGGTTTGGTTGATCTTAACCTTCAGTACTTC. Translating gives CASGLVDLNLQYF.

The chain is built from TRBV30 and TRBJ2-1; 8 nucleotides align to TRBD2. Looked up from germline, CDR1 is GTSNPN and CDR2 is SVGIG (reference sequence). The CDR3 has 17 amino acids. V shed 2 bases and J 0 bases; nucleotides not matched to a gene: 9. CDR3 protein: CAWSSSRGTSSYNEQFF. The CDR3 DNA is TGTGCCTGGAGTTCTTCTCGGGGGACTAGCTCCTACAATGAGCAGTTCTTC. Together with reference TRBV30 and TRBJ2-1, the CDR3 gives the full variable domain: SQTIHQWPATLVQPVGSPLSLECTVEGTSNPNLYWYRQAAGRGLQLLFYSVGIGQISSEVPQNLSASRPQDRQFILSSKKLLLSDSGFYLCAWSSSRGTSSYNEQFFGPGTRLTVL.

This clonotype has at least ten counts. The DNA of the CDR3 is TGTGCCAGCAGCCCACGAGCGGCCGCTATGAAGAACGCCCAGTACTTC. Protein: CASSPRAAAMKNAQYF. The chain uses TRBV27 and TRBJ2-5, with D tentatively TRBD2 (5 bases). V shed 6 bases and J shed 9 bases, with 26 bases lying between them. The germline V gene encodes CDR1 MNHEY and CDR2 SMNVEV (reference sequence). The CDR3 spans 16 residues.